This T cell receptor beta chain was documented in a study of tumor and adjacent non-tumor tissue in lung cancer (dated by TCRdb to between 2018 and 2020). Background on the whole study: Of the cohort, 12 patients had adenocarcinoma, 2 had squamous cell carcinoma and 1 had small cell lung cancer. Among the approximately 15 patients, ages ranged from roughly 30 to 76 years, approximately 10 were men and 5 were women, and disease was TNM stage I to III. In total, sequencing yielded 125,075,908 productive TCRbeta reads, which works out to an average of approximately 4 million reads per sample. Bulk TCRbeta repertoires were compared between lung tumor tissue and matched distant non-tumor lung tissue obtained from around 16 lung cancer patients. TCRbeta CDR3 sequencing was performed on 25 to 35 paired specimens, with one tumor sample and one normal lung sample collected per patient. The paper as a whole reports these results and caveats: TCR diversity was significantly higher in younger patients, and higher tumor TCR diversity was associated with shorter overall and disease-free survival. Peripheral blood was not sequenced, so blood TCRbeta repertoires in these lung cancer patients were not examined. Tumor tissue showed significantly greater TCR diversity (inverse Simpson) than normal lung tissue (roughly 430 vs 170, P = 0.0075, Mann-Whitney U test). Only 15 or so patients were included in the cohort, and the need for larger samples and more detailed clinical data was noted by the authors. In normal lung, the top 100 clones accounted for a significantly larger cumulative share of the repertoire than in tumor tissue. Neither the sequencing platform nor unique molecular identifiers are named or mentioned anywhere in the methods.

RNA was isolated from bulk, unsorted tissue, and RNA quality was assessed with a NanoDrop ND-1000 and an Agilent 2100. Distant non-tumor tissue taken more than 3 cm from the tumor edge was used as the normal lung sample. All donors had newly diagnosed lung cancer, had not received prior chemotherapy, and were admitted for thoracic surgery in China between August and November 2014. Anyone who had undergone radiotherapy or chemotherapy before, or who had another cancer at the same time, was left out of the study. Pieces of surgical tissue measuring roughly 1-2 cm3 were kept in RNAlater solution and stored at -80 degrees C until use. This clonotype was seen many times. The antigen this receptor binds is unknown. Per-nucleotide qualities are absent, and no much larger clonotype sits a single base away. The CDR3 sequence holds 19 residues, the cysteine and phenylalanine included. Just the 57-base CDR3 DNA is kept, in frame starting at base 1. From the germline V gene, CDR1 is MGHRA and CDR2 is YSYEKL. Clipping removes 0 bases from V and 4 bases from J, with 15 as the unmatched junction base count.

Library creation used multiplex PCR. TCRdb lists the instrument as Illumina HiSeq 2500. Following protocols modified from ARM-PCR, the researchers constructed TCRbeta libraries through three rounds of nested PCR with primers (Table S4). PCR products of 200-500 bp were gel-excised and purified with the QIAquick gel extraction kit before sequencing. The original pipeline was this. Trimmomatic was used to clean the reads, FLASH merged the cleaned reads into complete CDR3 sequences, and MiTCR assigned the sequences to V(D)J germline segments. Clonal diversity was computed as the inverse Simpson's index with VDJtools. Productive reads were defined as in-frame sequences without a premature stop codon. The public reads were run again by TCRdb, first through fastp at Q25 and then through MiXCR, and only productive beta chains were kept. Each CDR3 protein appears once, grouped with its most common genes and DNA. The V and J calls were not made by the authors but by TCRdb's processing. Within this sample are roughly 43,000 distinct CDR3 sequences, with roughly 60% of them counted one time only. The ten largest clonotypes hold roughly 44% of the sample.

The sequenced sample was distant non-tumor lung tissue. Here the chain combines TRBV4-1 and TRBJ2-5; the central 9 bases match TRBD2. This clonotype originated in a man aged 50 to 59 with non-small cell lung cancer. The base sequence is TGCGCCAGCAGCCAAGATAGGTTGGGTGGCGGGGGGGCGCGAGAGACCCAGTACTTC. It translates as CASSQDRLGGGGARETQYF.